This T cell receptor beta chain derives from a study of response to subunit inactivated influenza vaccine. TCRdb re-called the RT-PCR reads with MiXCR, one entry per CDR3 protein. The table records about 300,000 distinct CDR3 sequences, around a fifth of them present only once. Comment on this clonotype: Its antigen is undetermined. This may arise from a read error, as a much more abundant clone is one base away.

Study-level findings and limits: Only a handful of new T cells, the authors suggested, are recruited with each seasonal influenza vaccination.

Sequencing was performed on PBMCs from blood, taken around 22 months after vaccination. The clonotype originates from a man aged 45 to 70 who received an inactivated influenza vaccine.

This chain's CDR3 is CAISADRDTEAFF. CDR3 nucleotide sequence: TGTGCCATCAGTGCGGACAGGGACACTGAAGCTTTCTTT. This chain links TRBV10-3 with TRBJ1-1; 8 nucleotides agree with TRBD1. Germline CDR1 is ENHRY and CDR2 is SYGVKD. Germline trimming cut 4 bases from V and 3 bases from J; bases unmatched to any gene: 1. This CDR3 is 13 amino acids long.